Included here is one T cell receptor beta chain sequence, with context. Its matching antigen is unknown. Repertoires were generated with immunoSEQ multiplex PCR, while TCRdb's copy carries only in-frame clones and drops some. The repertoire consists of 15,000 to 20,000 clones, with roughly 81% occurring once and the leading ten covering 8% to 8.5%. V was cut by 6 bases and J by 6 bases, with 10 bases left in between. CDR3 length equals 12 residues. Germline V gene lookup returns CDR1 MNHNY and CDR2 SVGAGI (reference sequence). This sample was taken from a study of PD-1 blockade in classical Hodgkin lymphoma. Time point specified: newly diagnosed, previously untreated cHL patient sample. Comparison came from newly diagnosed, untreated classical Hodgkin lymphoma PBMCs. General study findings and limits: What drove the repertoire differences, possibly disease activity or prior therapy, has not been defined. When set against healthy donors, newly diagnosed patients were reported to show lower baseline TCR diversity.

The sequence came from a human donor with classical Hodgkin lymphoma. The sequenced material came from peripheral blood mononuclear cells (PBMCs). This chain joins TRBV6-6 and TRBJ2-3; D remains unclear. CDR3 region: CASSPLRDTQYF. DNA for the CDR3: TGTGCCAGCAGCCCGCTAAGGGATACGCAGTATTTT.